A selection of T cell receptor beta chains follows, all from one sample in a study of control samples from healthy donors and cancer patients. Only in-frame clones appear in the TCRdb table, and some are missing; sequencing was by immunoSEQ multiplex PCR. The sample holds about 130,000 clones, over 80% seen once. The sequencing sample was made of blood. Every receptor here comes from a woman between 50 and 59 years old in good health. CDR3s include the opening cysteine and the closing phenylalanine or tryptophan. D genes are given only for firm matches. A row's size may be missing; if present it is once, few, many or a size class.

D gene: .
clone size: .
J gene: TRBJ2-3
CDR3 length: 14
V gene: TRBV19
CDR3 DNA: TGTGCCAGTAGTATACAGGGAGAAGCAGATACGCAGTATTTT
CDR3 protein: CASSIQGEADTQYF

D gene: .
clone size: .
J gene: TRBJ1-6
CDR3 length: 17
V gene: TRBV19
CDR3 DNA: TGTGCCAGTAACACATTCCGGGACGGCCTTTATAATTCACCCCTCCACTTT
CDR3 protein: CASNTFRDGLYNSPLHF

D gene: .
clone size: .
J gene: TRBJ1-2
CDR3 length: 13
V gene: TRBV30
CDR3 DNA: TGTGCGCACCATACAGTTCAGTCATGGAGCTACACCTTC
CDR3 protein: CAHHTVQSWSYTF

D gene: .
clone size: .
J gene: TRBJ1-4
CDR3 length: 16
V gene: TRBV7-2
CDR3 DNA: TGTGCCAGCAGCCTTCGGGGAGGTGTGACTAATGAAAAACTGTTTTTT
CDR3 protein: CASSLRGGVTNEKLFF

D gene: .
clone size: .
J gene: TRBJ1-1
CDR3 length: 18
V gene: TRBV2
CDR3 DNA: TGTGCCAGCAGTGAAGGCAGGGTTAGCATTGACGGGAACACTGAAGCTTTCTTT
CDR3 protein: CASSEGRVSIDGNTEAFF

D gene: .
clone size: .
J gene: TRBJ1-1
CDR3 length: 12
V gene: TRBV7-9
CDR3 DNA: TGTGCCAGCAGCTTAAGTGGTGTTGAAGCTTTCTTT
CDR3 protein: CASSLSGVEAFF

D gene: .
clone size: .
J gene: TRBJ2-5
CDR3 length: 16
V gene: TRBV5-1
CDR3 DNA: TGCGCCAGCAGCTTGGGACCCTCGGGGTACCAAGAGACCCAGTACTTC
CDR3 protein: CASSLGPSGYQETQYF

D gene: .
clone size: .
J gene: TRBJ2-2
CDR3 length: 13
V gene: TRBV9
CDR3 DNA: TGTGCCAGCAGCCCTCATAGCACCGGGGAGCTGTTTTTT
CDR3 protein: CASSPHSTGELFF

D gene: .
clone size: .
J gene: TRBJ1-3
CDR3 length: 14
V gene: TRBV6-1
CDR3 DNA: TGTGCCAGCAGTGAAATTTTCTCTGGAAACACCATATATTTT
CDR3 protein: CASSEIFSGNTIYF

D gene: .
clone size: .
J gene: TRBJ1-2
CDR3 length: 14
V gene: TRBV10-1
CDR3 DNA: TGCGCCAGCAGTGAGTCTACCATGATGGGTGGCTACACCTTC
CDR3 protein: CASSESTMMGGYTF

D gene: .
clone size: .
J gene: TRBJ2-3
CDR3 length: 14
V gene: TRBV5-1
CDR3 DNA: TGCGCCAGCAGCTTGGGAGGGGTGACAGATACGCAGTATTTT
CDR3 protein: CASSLGGVTDTQYF

D gene: TRBD1
clone size: .
J gene: TRBJ2-7
CDR3 length: 15
V gene: TRBV7-8
CDR3 DNA: TGTGCCAGCAGGAGGAACCGGGACAGGACCTACGAGCAGTACTTC
CDR3 protein: CASRRNRDRTYEQYF

D gene: .
clone size: .
J gene: TRBJ2-1
CDR3 length: 16
V gene: TRBV7-9
CDR3 DNA: TGTGCCAGCAGCCAAACAGCCGGGCAGGTTGTTAATGAGCAGTTCTTC
CDR3 protein: CASSQTAGQVVNEQFF

D gene: TRBD1
clone size: once
J gene: TRBJ1-5
CDR3 length: 14
V gene: TRBV28
CDR3 DNA: TGTGCCAGCAGTCGGGACAGACATTATCAGCCCCAGCATTTT
CDR3 protein: CASSRDRHYQPQHF

D gene: .
clone size: .
J gene: TRBJ2-3
CDR3 length: 13
V gene: TRBV10-3
CDR3 DNA: TGTGCCATCAGTGAGTTCGCGACAGATACGCAGTATTTT
CDR3 protein: CAISEFATDTQYF

D gene: .
clone size: .
J gene: TRBJ1-2
CDR3 length: 11
V gene: TRBV6-6
CDR3 DNA: TGTGCCAGCATGGGGGTCTATGGCTACACCTTC
CDR3 protein: CASMGVYGYTF

D gene: TRBD2
clone size: once
J gene: TRBJ2-7
CDR3 length: 15
V gene: TRBV5-6
CDR3 DNA: TGTGCCAGCAGCCCCCGACTAGCGGGGCCCTACGAGCAGTACTTC
CDR3 protein: CASSPRLAGPYEQYF